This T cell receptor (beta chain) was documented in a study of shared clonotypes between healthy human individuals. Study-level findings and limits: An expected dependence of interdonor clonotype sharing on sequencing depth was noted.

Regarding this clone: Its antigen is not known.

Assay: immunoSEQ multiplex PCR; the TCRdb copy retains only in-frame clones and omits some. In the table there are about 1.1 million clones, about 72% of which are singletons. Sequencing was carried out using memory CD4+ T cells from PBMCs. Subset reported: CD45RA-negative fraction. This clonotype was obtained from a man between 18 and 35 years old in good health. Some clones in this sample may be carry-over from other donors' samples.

The CDR3 loop reads CASSFRKGRLFF. CDR3 sequence (DNA): TGTGCCAGCAGTTTTAGGAAGGGGCGACTGTTTTTT. The chain is built from TRBV28 and TRBJ2-2; D is possibly TRBD1 (5 bases). Between the trimmed V and J ends, which lost 3 bases and 14 bases, there was a span of 13 bases. Germline CDR1 MDHEN, CDR2 SYDVKM. The CDR3 has 12 residues. The variable domain in full, completed from reference TRBV28 and TRBJ2-2, reads DVKVTQSSRYLVKRTGEKVFLECVQDMDHENMFWYRQDPGLGLRLIYFSYDVKMKEKGDIPEGYSVSREKKERFSLILESASTNQTSMYLCASSFRKGRLFFGEGSRLTVL.